Sequencing of this T cell receptor beta chain was carried out in a study of cytomegalovirus exposure and HLA in healthy donors (TCRdb year 2017). General notes on the study: According to an earlier analysis of 587 of the donors, about 179 million T cells yielded over 90 million unique TCR beta sequences and 250 to 350 Gb of sequence data. Roughly 300 gigabases of sequencing data and tens of millions of unique TCR sequences were included in an early release covering around 650 HLA-typed donors. Of the approximately 400 genotyped donors, less than 90% were placed in the genetic ancestry cluster associated with self-reported Caucasian donors. The study aimed to test whether signatures of past pathogen exposure could be identified by cataloging public T cell receptors. The study profiled the T cell repertoires of about 640 subjects by immunosequencing and related them to cytomegalovirus serostatus. A separate validation cohort of roughly 120 different subjects was used in addition to the 666-subject first cohort. The study combined high-throughput TCR immunosequencing, statistical association of individual TCRs with disease status, and machine learning to predict cytomegalovirus infection status. To study patterns of TCR occurrence, a later analysis re-analyzed previously published TCR beta repertoires from 550 to 800 donors and added high-resolution HLA genotyping. The later analysis used no new phenotypic data to find candidate immune exposures, relying instead on TCR beta sequences and their occurrence across donors. In an earlier analysis of roughly 580 of the donors, high-throughput TCR beta sequencing was used to judge whether each TCR beta V gene segment behaved as functional or pseudogenic. Donor age, sex, ethnicity and CMV serostatus were compiled alongside the repertoire data. In a later genetic analysis, genome-wide SNP genotypes for about 65% of the roughly 670 donors were used, and that subset was treated as a discovery cohort. All discovery cohort repertoires had been generated on a single sequencing platform. HLA typing included class I and class II loci at four-digit resolution. Typing coverage differed by locus: A, B, C, DRB1 and DQB1 were typed in roughly 620-630 donors, DQA1 in approximately 520, DPA1 in approximately 610, and DPB1 in 400 to 490. Because of strong linkage in the cohort, five DR-DQ haplotypes were treated as single units for association and clustering. Among a few hundred genotyped donors of the cohort, an average of about 240,000 unique TCR beta nucleotide sequences were sequenced per donor, roughly 20% of them non-productive. General conclusions and limits of the study: A cluster of highly shared sequence variants was judged likely to be a technical artifact of the sequencing pipeline. A later genetic analysis reported fewer N-insertions in productive TCRs among donors in an Asian-associated ancestry cluster than the roughly 700-donor mean. A total of roughly 160 TCR beta chains were listed by the study as associated with cytomegalovirus. A further reported finding was that TCR beta sequences accurately predicted the HLA-A and HLA-B alleles for most subjects in the first cohort. V-gene and J-gene trimming of TCR beta chains was associated with a missense DCLRE1C variant in a later genetic analysis, and the association was replicated in an independent cohort. Immune exposure information for the cohort was limited to CMV serostatus. Several of the top co-occurrence clusters appeared to be linked to parvovirus B19, influenza, CMV and Epstein-Barr virus, according to a later analysis. In an earlier analysis of approximately 590 of the donors, most TCR beta V segments were observed in productive rearrangements about 87% or about 30% of the time, broadly matching IMGT annotations. The earlier analysis of almost 600 of the donors excluded fewer than 20 rarely observed V segments, including chromosome 9 orphons, because counts were too low. Presence/absence analyses assumed roughly uniform sequencing depth across donors, an assumption that may not hold. In a later analysis, HLA-associated TCR beta chains showed more clonal expansion and lower generation probabilities than non-associated chains that were equally common. In a later analysis, TCR association rates were found to vary across HLA loci, with the most associated TCRs seen for DRB1 alleles and the fewest for HLA-C alleles. In a later analysis, some 18,000 TCR beta sequences were associated with specific HLA alleles at a false discovery rate of 0.05. Because the 87-base-pair reads could not distinguish some IMGT-functional V segments, including TRBV6-2 and TRBV6-3, those segments were excluded. While some public TCRs were present in many individuals, most TCR sequences turned up only very rarely across donors. According to a later analysis, most CMV-associated TCR beta chains appeared to be HLA-restricted, and the HLA associations seemed to be driven largely by CMV exposure. When HLA alleles, especially DR and DQ, strongly co-occurred, TCR associations were difficult to assign to individual alleles. HLA typing was unavailable for some donors at each locus, so association tests used only the typed subset. In vitro tests confirmed that a few of the cytomegalovirus-associated TCR beta chains recognize cytomegalovirus antigens. It was suggested by the authors that the approach could potentially be generalized to other disease states and immunological phenotypes. Correlated functional status among segregating V segments might be attributable to linkage disequilibrium, but an unknown experimental factor could not be ruled out. Only TCR beta chains were sequenced in this cohort, and the absence of alpha or paired-chain data limited detectable features. Cytomegalovirus status was reported to be diagnosed by the classifier with high specificity and sensitivity in both the original and validation cohorts.

This clone showed up just a few times. The specificity of this receptor is unknown. No clone much larger than this one lies a single base away; base qualities are absent. There are 16 amino acids in the CDR3, from cysteine to phenylalanine inclusive. The sequence is cut down to CDR3 DNA, 48 bases in frame from base 1. V is shortened by 1 base, J by 6 bases, and the region joining them spans 14 bases. The germline V gene provides CDR1 SGHRS and CDR2 YFSETQ. The method was the immunoSEQ multiplex PCR assay. For the multiplex PCR, a mixture combining 60 forward primers for TCR Vbeta segments and 13 reverse primers for TCR Jbeta segments was used. The CDR3 region of rearranged TCR beta genes was amplified from genomic DNA by a multiplex PCR assay. The amplified TCR beta libraries were sequenced on the Illumina HiSeq System as 87-base-pair reads. On the study's bioinformatics: A later analysis tallied tens of millions of unique TCR beta chains across the 666 repertoires, and around 9.9 million of those chains were shared by two or more donors. A nearest-neighbor algorithm error-corrected the raw reads and collapsed the reads into unique sequences, merging closely related sequences to remove PCR and sequencing errors. To assign V, D and J gene segments, CDR3 sequences were aligned to IMGT reference sequences. For a sequence to be retained, at least a six-nucleotide match to both a V gene segment and a J gene segment was required. Rearrangements were classified as productive when the CDR3 lacked stop codons and remained in frame with V and J, and all other rearrangements were classified as non-productive. Following IMGT convention, CDR3 was defined as the stretch from the second conserved V-encoded cysteine up to the conserved J-encoded phenylalanine. Sequences without an unambiguous match to a single V gene segment were excluded from the earlier analysis of approximately 560 of the donors. An earlier analysis of a few hundred of the donors called V segments functional above 56.7% productive rearrangements and segregating when the between-donor standard deviation exceeded 5%. A statistical classification framework was built for diagnosing cytomegalovirus status from the catalog of TCR beta chain sequences. A later analysis assigned V and J genes by comparing TCR nucleotide sequences with IMGT/GENE-DB human TR gene sequences. Using the TCRdist pipeline, a later analysis assigned CDR3 sequences along with most-parsimonious VDJ recombination scenarios. In a later analysis, each TCR beta chain was defined by its CDR3 amino acid sequence together with its V-gene family, and reads without a unique V-gene family were excluded. To address suspected cross-contamination and a sequencing artifact, a later analysis removed approximately 600 highly shared, low-generation-probability nucleotide sequences. In a later analysis, a clonal expansion index for each public chain was calculated from normalized within-repertoire ranks of inferred template counts. In a later analysis, generation probabilities were computed with a VDJ recombination model fitted to out-of-frame rearrangements, and the resulting probabilities were checked against IGoR. In a later analysis, hypergeometric tests were used to score TCR-TCR, TCR-HLA and TCR-CMV co-occurrence, with a repertoire-size bias correction applied to TCR pairs. In a later analysis, false discovery rates were estimated by permuting HLA or CMV assignments 20 times. In a later analysis, co-occurring TCRs were grouped using DBSCAN, with TCRdist sequence similarity added in when clustering inside HLA-allele-positive subsets. Co-occurrence clustering excluded repertoires with fewer than 30,000 or more than 120,000 public chains, plus five with anomalous nucleotide sharing. This is the immuneACCESS table as TCRdb keeps it, with only in-frame sequences that have V and J called. A part of the clones is gone; compared with another copy, unresolved V genes explain less than half, and the rest is unexplained. V and J calls and clone size are copied from that table; D and trimming were computed from the DNA. This sample lists about 130,000 clones; about 76% were detected once. Nearly 4% of the sample is held by the ten biggest clonotypes.

The cohort comprised under 700 healthy bone marrow donors. Cohort members were all nominally healthy when sampled, although unrecorded immune exposures were likely present. The donor tested CMV seronegative and was one of the 352 seronegative cohort members. Every donor gave a peripheral blood sample, and the peripheral blood mononuclear cells from that sample were used for TCR beta sequencing. Genomic DNA was extracted from the blood cell samples with the Qiagen DNeasy Blood Extraction Kit. The rearrangement combines TRBV5-1 with TRBJ1-6; the best D guess is TRBD1, with 5 bases matching. The clonotype comes from a male donor in good health and CMV-seronegative. Specimen: PBMCs. The nucleotides are TGCGCCAGCAGCTTGACGGGGGACCCGACTAATTCACCCCTCCACTTT. Its amino acids are CASSLTGDPTNSPLHF.